The clone carrying this T cell receptor (beta chain) has just a few counts. V lost 6 bases to trimming and J lost 5 bases; unmatched junction nucleotides: 7. The CDR3 is made up of 13 amino acids. The germline CDR1 and CDR2 sequences are DFQATT and SNEGSKA (reference sequence). Unique molecular identifiers tagged the TCRbeta library. Each CDR3 protein gets one entry after TCRdb re-called the PCR reads with MiXCR. The data hold approximately 400,000 distinct CDR3 sequences, with roughly 11% observed a single time. This entry is derived from a study of T-cell reconstitution after alpha-beta-depleted transplantation in children.

Source: PBMCs from the stem cell graft donor, taken from the stem cell graft. This chain links TRBV20-1 with TRBJ2-1, with 7 bases aligning to TRBD2. This sequence was found in a human donor who donated a stem cell graft to a child with acute myeloid leukemia. The CDR3 reads CSATGTIHNEQFF. CDR3 bases: TGCAGTGCGACCGGGACTATCCACAATGAGCAGTTCTTC.